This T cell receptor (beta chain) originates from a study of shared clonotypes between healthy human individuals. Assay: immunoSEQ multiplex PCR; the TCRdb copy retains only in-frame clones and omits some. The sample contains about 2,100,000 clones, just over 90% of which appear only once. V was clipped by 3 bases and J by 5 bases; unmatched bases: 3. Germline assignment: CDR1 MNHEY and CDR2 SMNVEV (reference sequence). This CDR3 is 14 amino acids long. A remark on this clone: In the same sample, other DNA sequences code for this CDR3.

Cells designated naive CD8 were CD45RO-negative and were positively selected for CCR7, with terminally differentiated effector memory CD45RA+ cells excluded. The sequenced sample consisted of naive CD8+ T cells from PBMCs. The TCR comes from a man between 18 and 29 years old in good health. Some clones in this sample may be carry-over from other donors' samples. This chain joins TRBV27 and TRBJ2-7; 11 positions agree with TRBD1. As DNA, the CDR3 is TGTGCCAGCAGTTTGTTGGACAGGGGGCACGAGCAGTACTTC. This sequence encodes CASSLLDRGHEQYF.